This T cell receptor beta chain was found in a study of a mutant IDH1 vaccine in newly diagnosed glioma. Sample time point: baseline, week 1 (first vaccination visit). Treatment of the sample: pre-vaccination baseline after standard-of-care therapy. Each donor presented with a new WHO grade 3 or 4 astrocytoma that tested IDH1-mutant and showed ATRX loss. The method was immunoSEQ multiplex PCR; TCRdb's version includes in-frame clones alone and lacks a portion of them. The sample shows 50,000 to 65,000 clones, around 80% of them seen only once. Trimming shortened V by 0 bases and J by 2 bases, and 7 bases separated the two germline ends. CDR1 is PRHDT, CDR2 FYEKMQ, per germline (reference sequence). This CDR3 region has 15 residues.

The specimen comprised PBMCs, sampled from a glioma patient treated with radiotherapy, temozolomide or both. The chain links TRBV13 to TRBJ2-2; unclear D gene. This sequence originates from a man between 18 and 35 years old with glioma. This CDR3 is CASSLGRQNTGELFF. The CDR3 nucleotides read TGTGCCAGCAGCTTAGGGCGGCAAAACACCGGGGAGCTGTTTTTT.